The 5 T cell receptor beta chains presented below share a single source sample, sequenced in a study of blood T cell repertoires in COVID-19. The protocol was immunoSEQ multiplex PCR, while the TCRdb copy is restricted to in-frame clones and leaves out a portion. The sample lists 300,000 to 400,000 clones, 86% occurring once. Sequencing was carried out using PBMCs or T cells enriched from blood (not recorded which). The receptors here all came from a woman aged 40 to 50 with acute COVID-19.

V is TRBV19 and J is TRBJ2-1, with 7 bases lining up with TRBD2. The CDR3 has 15 amino acids. J gave up 8 bases and V 3 bases, and 10 bases lay outside the gene matches. From germline, CDR1 is LNHDA and CDR2 SQIVND (reference sequence). CDR3 amino acids: CASSIRRELADEQFF. For the CDR3, the DNA is TGTGCCAGTAGTATCCGGCGGGAGTTAGCAGATGAGCAGTTCTTC.

V gene TRBV5-4 combines with J gene TRBJ1-5; 7 nucleotides match TRBD1. The J segment lost 0 bases and the V segment lost 1 base, leaving 4 bases of the junction unmatched. Germline assignment: CDR1 SGHNT and CDR2 YYREEE (reference sequence). The CDR3 runs 16 residues. CDR3 bases: TGTGCCAGCAGCTTGACAGGGGTTGGTAGCAATCAGCCCCAGCATTTT. This gives the protein CASSLTGVGSNQPQHF.

The CDR3 region is CATSRVQSGNIQYF. Written as DNA, the CDR3 is TGTGCCACCAGCAGAGTACAGTCCGGAAACATTCAGTACTTC. This sequence joins TRBV15 and TRBJ2-4, with D unresolved. V was trimmed by 1 base and J by 6 bases, leaving 10 bases between them. Germline V gene sequence: CDR1 LNHNV, CDR2 YYDKDF (reference sequence). The CDR3 runs 14 residues.

The genes are TRBV6-2 or TRBV6-3 and TRBJ2-3, with TRBD1 matching over 9 bases. Trimming took 0 bases from V and 2 from J; bases not matched to a gene: 15. The CDR3 runs 20 residues. Germline CDR1 reads MNHEY; CDR2 reads SVGEGT. CDR3 sequence (DNA): TGTGCCAGCAGTTACTCGGGCCGACGGTTCGGGACAGGGAACACAGATACGCAGTATTTT. It encodes CASSYSGRRFGTGNTDTQYF.

The chain uses TRBV5-4 and TRBJ2-3; TRBD2 matches 7 bases. The CDR3 length is 15 residues. V lost 0 bases, J lost 8 bases, and 9 bases stayed unmatched. The germline V gene has CDR1 SGHNT and CDR2 YYREEE (reference sequence). The CDR3 here is CASSLVAGVGSTQYF. CDR3 DNA: TGTGCCAGCAGCTTGGTGGCGGGAGTGGGGAGTACGCAGTATTTT.